The clone carrying this T cell receptor (beta chain) was detected a few times. The CDR3 runs 15 residues. Losses at the gene ends were 7 bases for V and 2 bases for J; bases not matched to a gene: 6. CDR1 is SGHVS and CDR2 is FQNEAQ in the germline V gene. The source of the sample is a study of T-cell memory formation after mild COVID-19. Study details: Clusters of TCRs were largely donor specific.

TCRdb reprocessed the 5' RACE reads via MiXCR and lists one record per CDR3 protein. The sample holds 550,000 to 600,000 distinct CDR3 sequences, about a fifth seen once. This TCR was recovered from an adult woman who had mild COVID-19 (a few samples of this study predate the infection). Cell type and time point are not known. V usage is TRBV7-8 and J usage is TRBJ2-2; 8 bases are shared with TRBD1. Sequenced input: PBMCs or a T cell subset sorted from them (not recorded which). CDR3 protein: CASTPTGANTGELFF. CDR3 in DNA: TGTGCCAGCACCCCGACAGGGGCCAACACCGGGGAGCTGTTTTTT.